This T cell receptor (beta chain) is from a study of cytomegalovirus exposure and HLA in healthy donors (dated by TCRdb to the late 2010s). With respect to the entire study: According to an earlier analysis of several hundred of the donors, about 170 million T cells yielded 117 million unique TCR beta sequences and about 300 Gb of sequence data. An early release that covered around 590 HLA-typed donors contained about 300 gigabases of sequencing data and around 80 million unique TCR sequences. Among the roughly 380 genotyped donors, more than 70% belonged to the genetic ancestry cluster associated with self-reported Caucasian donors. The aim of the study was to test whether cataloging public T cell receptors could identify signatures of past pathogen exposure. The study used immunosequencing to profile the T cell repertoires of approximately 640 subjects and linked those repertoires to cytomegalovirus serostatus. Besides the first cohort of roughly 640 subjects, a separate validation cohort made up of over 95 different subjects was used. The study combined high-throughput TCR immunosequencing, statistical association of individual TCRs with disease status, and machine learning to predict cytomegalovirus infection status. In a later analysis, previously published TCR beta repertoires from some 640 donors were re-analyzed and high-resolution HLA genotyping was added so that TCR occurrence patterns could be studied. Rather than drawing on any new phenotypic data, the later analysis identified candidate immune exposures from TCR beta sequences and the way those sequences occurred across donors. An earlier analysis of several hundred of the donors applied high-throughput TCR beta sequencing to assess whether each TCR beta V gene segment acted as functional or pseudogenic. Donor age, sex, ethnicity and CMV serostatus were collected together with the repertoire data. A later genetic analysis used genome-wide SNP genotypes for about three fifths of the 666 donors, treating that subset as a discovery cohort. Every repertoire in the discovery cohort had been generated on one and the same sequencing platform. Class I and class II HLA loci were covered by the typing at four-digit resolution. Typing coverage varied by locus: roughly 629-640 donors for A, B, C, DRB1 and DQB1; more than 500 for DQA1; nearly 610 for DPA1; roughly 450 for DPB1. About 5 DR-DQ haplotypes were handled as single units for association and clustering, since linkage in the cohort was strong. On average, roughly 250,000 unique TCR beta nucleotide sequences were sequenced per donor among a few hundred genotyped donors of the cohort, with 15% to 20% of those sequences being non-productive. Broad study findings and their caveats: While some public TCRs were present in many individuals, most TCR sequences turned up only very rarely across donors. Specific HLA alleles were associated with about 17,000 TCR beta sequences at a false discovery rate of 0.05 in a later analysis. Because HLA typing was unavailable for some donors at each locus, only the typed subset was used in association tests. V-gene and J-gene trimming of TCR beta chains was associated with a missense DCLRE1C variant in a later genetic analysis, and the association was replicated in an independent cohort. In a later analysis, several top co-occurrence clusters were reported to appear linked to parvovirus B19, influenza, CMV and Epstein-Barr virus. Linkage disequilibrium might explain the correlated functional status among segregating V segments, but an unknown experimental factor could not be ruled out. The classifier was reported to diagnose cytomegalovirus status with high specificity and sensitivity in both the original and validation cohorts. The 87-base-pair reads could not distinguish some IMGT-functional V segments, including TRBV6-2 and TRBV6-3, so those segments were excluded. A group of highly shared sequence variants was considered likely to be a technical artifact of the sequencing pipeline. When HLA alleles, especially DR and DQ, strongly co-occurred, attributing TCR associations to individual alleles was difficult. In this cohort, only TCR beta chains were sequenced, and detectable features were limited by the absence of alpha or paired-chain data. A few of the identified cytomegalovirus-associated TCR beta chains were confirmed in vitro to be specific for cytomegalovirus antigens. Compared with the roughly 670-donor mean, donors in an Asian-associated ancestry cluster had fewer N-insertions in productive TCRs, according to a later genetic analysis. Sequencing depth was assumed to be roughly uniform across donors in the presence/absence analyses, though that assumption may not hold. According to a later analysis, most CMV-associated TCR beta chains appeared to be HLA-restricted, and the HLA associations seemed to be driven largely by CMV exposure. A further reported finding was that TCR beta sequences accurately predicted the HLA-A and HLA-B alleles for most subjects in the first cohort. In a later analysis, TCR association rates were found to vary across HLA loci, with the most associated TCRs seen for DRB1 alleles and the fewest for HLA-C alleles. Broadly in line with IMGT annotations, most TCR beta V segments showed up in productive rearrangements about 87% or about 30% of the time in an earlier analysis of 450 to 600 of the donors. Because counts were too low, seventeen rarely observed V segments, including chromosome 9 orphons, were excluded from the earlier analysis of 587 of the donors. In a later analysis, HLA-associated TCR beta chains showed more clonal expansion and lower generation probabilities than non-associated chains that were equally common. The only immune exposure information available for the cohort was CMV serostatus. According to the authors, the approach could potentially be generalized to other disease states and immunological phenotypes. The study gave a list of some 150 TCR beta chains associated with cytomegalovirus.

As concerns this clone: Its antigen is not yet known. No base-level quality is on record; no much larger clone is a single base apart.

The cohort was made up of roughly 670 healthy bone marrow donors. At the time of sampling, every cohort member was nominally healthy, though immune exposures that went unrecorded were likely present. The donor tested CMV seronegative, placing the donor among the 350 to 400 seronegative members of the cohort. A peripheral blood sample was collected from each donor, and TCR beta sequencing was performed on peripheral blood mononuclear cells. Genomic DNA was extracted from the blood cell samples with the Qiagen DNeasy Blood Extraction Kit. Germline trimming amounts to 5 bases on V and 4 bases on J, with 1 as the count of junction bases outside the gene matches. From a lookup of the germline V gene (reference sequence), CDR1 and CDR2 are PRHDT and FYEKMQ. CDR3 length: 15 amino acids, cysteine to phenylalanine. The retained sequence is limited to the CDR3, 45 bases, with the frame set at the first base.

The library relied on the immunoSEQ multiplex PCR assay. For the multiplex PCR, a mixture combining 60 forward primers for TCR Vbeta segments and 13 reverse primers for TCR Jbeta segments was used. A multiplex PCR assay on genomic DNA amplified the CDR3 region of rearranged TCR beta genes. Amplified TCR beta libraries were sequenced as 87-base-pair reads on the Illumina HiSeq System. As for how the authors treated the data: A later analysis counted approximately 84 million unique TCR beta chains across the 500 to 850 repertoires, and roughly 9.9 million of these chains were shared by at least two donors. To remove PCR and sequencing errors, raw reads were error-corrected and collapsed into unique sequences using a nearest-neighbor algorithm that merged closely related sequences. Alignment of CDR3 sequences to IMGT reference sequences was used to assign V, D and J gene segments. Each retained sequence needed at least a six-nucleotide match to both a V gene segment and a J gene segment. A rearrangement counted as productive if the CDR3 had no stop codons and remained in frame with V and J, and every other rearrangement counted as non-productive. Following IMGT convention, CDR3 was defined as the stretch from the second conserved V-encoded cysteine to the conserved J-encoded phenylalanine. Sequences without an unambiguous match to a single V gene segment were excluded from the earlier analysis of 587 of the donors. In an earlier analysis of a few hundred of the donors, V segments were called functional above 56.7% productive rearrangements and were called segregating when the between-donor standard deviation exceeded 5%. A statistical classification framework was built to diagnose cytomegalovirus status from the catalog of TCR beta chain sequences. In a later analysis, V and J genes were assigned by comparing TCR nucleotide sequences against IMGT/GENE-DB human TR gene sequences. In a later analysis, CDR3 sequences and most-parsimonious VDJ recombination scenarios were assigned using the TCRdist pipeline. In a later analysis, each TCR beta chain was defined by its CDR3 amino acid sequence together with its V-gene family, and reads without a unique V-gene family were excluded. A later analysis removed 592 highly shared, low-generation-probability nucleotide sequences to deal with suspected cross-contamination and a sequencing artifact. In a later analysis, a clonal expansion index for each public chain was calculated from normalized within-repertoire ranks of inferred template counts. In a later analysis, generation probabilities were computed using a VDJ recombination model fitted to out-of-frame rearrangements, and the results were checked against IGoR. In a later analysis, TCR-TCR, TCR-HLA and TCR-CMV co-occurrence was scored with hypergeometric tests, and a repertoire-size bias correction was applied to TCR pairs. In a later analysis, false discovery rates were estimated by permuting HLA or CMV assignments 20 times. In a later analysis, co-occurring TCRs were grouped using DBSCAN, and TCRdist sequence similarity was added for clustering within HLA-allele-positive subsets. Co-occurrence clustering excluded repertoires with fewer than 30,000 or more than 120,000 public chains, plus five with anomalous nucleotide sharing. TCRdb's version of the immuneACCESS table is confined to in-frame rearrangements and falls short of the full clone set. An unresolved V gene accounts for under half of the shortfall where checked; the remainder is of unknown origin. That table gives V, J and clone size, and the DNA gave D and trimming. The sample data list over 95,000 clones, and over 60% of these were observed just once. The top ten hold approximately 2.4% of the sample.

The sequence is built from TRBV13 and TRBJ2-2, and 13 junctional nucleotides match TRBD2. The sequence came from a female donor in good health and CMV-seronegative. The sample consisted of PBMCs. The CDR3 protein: CASSGTSGVTGELFF. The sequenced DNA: TGTGCCAGCAGCGGGACTAGCGGGGTCACCGGGGAGCTGTTTTTT.